Below, one T cell receptor beta chain is given with its context. The data are from a study of cytomegalovirus exposure and HLA in healthy donors. The primer mix had 60 Vbeta and 13 Jbeta primers. TCRdb's copy holds only in-frame clones and misses some; the assay was immunoSEQ multiplex PCR. The sample table includes tens of thousands of clones. Although they were nominally healthy when sampled, donors likely had unrecorded immune exposures. The CDR3 loop spans 13 amino acids. The ends were cut back, 0 bases at V and 8 bases at J, with 8 bases in the middle. The germline gives CDR1 PRHDT, CDR2 FYEKMQ (reference sequence).

The source of this sequence is a woman between 40 and 55 years old in good health and CMV-seronegative. Sequencing was carried out using PBMCs. V usage is TRBV13 and J usage is TRBJ2-1, with D unresolved. The CDR3 loop reads CASSLGLSYEQFF. Here the CDR3 DNA reads TGTGCCAGCAGCTTAGGCCTAAGCTATGAGCAGTTCTTC.